A selection of T cell receptor beta chains follows, all from one sample in a study of T cell responses to AZD1222 COVID-19 vaccine. Sequencing was performed with immunoSEQ multiplex PCR; in TCRdb, only in-frame clones are kept and a portion is missing. The sample lists about 110,000 clones, roughly 90% occurring once. The source material was peripheral blood, sampled 28 days after the second AZD1222 dose. The receptors were gathered from an adult who received the AZD1222 COVID-19 vaccine. The CDR3 runs from the conserved cysteine through the conserved F or W. Each record gives: V gene, J gene, clone size, CDR3 protein. The size entry is marked missing in some rows and otherwise reads once, few, many or a size class.

V gene: TRBV7-8; J gene: TRBJ2-1; clone size: .; CDR3 protein: CASSLVLAGPYNEQFF
V gene: TRBV19; J gene: TRBJ2-1; clone size: .; CDR3 protein: CASSAAGTTSSYNEQFF
V gene: TRBV7-8; J gene: TRBJ2-7; clone size: .; CDR3 protein: CASSSRRGSNDEQYF
V gene: TRBV5-4; J gene: TRBJ2-5; clone size: .; CDR3 protein: CASSSMPEETQYF
V gene: TRBV3-1/TRBV3-2; J gene: TRBJ1-4; clone size: .; CDR3 protein: CASSGYSNEKLFF
V gene: TRBV5-6; J gene: TRBJ2-7; clone size: .; CDR3 protein: CASSLGPGPPSYEQYF
V gene: TRBV3-1/TRBV3-2; J gene: TRBJ2-5; clone size: .; CDR3 protein: CASSQEGYQETQYF
V gene: TRBV5-5; J gene: TRBJ1-3; clone size: once; CDR3 protein: CASSHFTTGNTIYF
V gene: TRBV19; J gene: TRBJ1-1; clone size: .; CDR3 protein: CASSIDLAGEAFF
V gene: TRBV28; J gene: TRBJ1-3; clone size: .; CDR3 protein: CASSNGTGTDTIYF
V gene: TRBV6-6; J gene: TRBJ1-5; clone size: once; CDR3 protein: CASSYGATQPQHF
V gene: TRBV19; J gene: TRBJ2-7; clone size: .; CDR3 protein: CASSTSKQGWEQYF
V gene: TRBV5-5; J gene: TRBJ1-4; clone size: .; CDR3 protein: CASSLAPNEKLFF
V gene: TRBV12-5; J gene: TRBJ1-5; clone size: .; CDR3 protein: CASGSSGGRQPQHF
V gene: TRBV24-1; J gene: TRBJ1-1; clone size: .; CDR3 protein: CATDRPETPRLNTEAFF
V gene: TRBV2; J gene: TRBJ2-7; clone size: once; CDR3 protein: CASSPDGTYEQYF
V gene: TRBV5-6; J gene: TRBJ1-2; clone size: .; CDR3 protein: CASSLGGGYGYTF
V gene: TRBV18; J gene: TRBJ1-6; clone size: .; CDR3 protein: CASSPRVQDRASPLHF
V gene: TRBV27; J gene: TRBJ1-5; clone size: .; CDR3 protein: CASSHQDNQPQHF
V gene: TRBV11-3; J gene: TRBJ2-7; clone size: .; CDR3 protein: CASSLATAREQYF
V gene: TRBV11-1; J gene: TRBJ1-1; clone size: .; CDR3 protein: CASIPLSERYTEAFF
V gene: TRBV10-3; J gene: TRBJ2-1; clone size: .; CDR3 protein: CAISSSPGLAGVNEQFF
V gene: TRBV4-2; J gene: TRBJ1-1; clone size: .; CDR3 protein: CASSQEIRRRTEAFF
V gene: TRBV9; J gene: TRBJ1-3; clone size: .; CDR3 protein: CASSVDGISGNTIYF
V gene: TRBV12-3/TRBV12-4; J gene: TRBJ1-3; clone size: .; CDR3 protein: CASSWSDRNTIYF
V gene: TRBV5-4; J gene: TRBJ2-3; clone size: few; CDR3 protein: CASSGGGARLTDTQYF
V gene: TRBV28; J gene: TRBJ2-3; clone size: .; CDR3 protein: CASSFRQGTDTQYF